A selection of T cell receptor beta chains follows, all from one sample in a study of cytomegalovirus exposure and HLA in healthy donors. Sequencing used immunoSEQ multiplex PCR; TCRdb keeps in-frame clones, though not all of them. Of 87,000 or so clones in the sample, 50% to 80% were seen once. Sequencing was carried out using PBMCs. The receptor set was obtained from a man aged 55 to 70 in good health and CMV-seronegative. Both conserved end residues are part of each CDR3. D genes are given only for firm matches. Where a row states a size, it is once, few, many or the class of an expanded clone; other rows omit it.

TRBV2	NA	TRBJ1-3	NA	CASSALSGNTIYF	TGTGCCAGCAGTGCCCTCTCTGGAAACACCATATATTTT
TRBV29-1	few	TRBJ2-7	NA	CSVLSGRSYEQYF	TGCAGCGTTTTAAGTGGGAGATCCTACGAGCAGTACTTC
TRBV19	once	TRBJ1-2	NA	CASSTQGSGYTF	TGTGCCAGTAGTACTCAGGGGTCTGGCTACACCTTC
TRBV2	few	TRBJ1-6	NA	CASSEPVRNSPLHF	TGTGCCAGCAGCGAGCCGGTTAGAAATTCACCCCTCCACTTT
TRBV6-5	few	TRBJ2-5	TRBD1	CASTPGQGFQETQYF	TGTGCCAGCACCCCGGGACAGGGGTTCCAAGAGACCCAGTACTTC
TRBV9	few	TRBJ2-3	TRBD2	CASSARQGMGGGATDTQYF	TGTGCCAGCAGCGCGAGACAGGGTATGGGCGGGGGGGCCACAGATACGCAGTATTTT
TRBV11-1	NA	TRBJ2-1	NA	CASSPHKLSYNEQLF	TGTGCCAGCAGCCCGCATAAACTATCCTACAATGAGCAGCTCTTC
TRBV5-8	NA	TRBJ2-7	TRBD1	CASSWDRASYEQYF	TGTGCCAGCAGCTGGGACAGGGCTTCCTACGAGCAGTACTTC
TRBV5-6	few	TRBJ1-1	TRBD1	CASSSLGQENTEAFF	TGTGCCAGCAGCTCACTGGGACAGGAGAACACTGAAGCTTTCTTT
TRBV9	few	TRBJ1-6	TRBD1	CASSGGTVSNSPLHF	TGTGCCAGCAGCGGGGGGACAGTGAGTAATTCACCCCTCCACTTT
TRBV7-2	once	TRBJ2-7	TRBD2	CASSVRGLAGAYEQYF	TGTGCCAGCAGCGTACGGGGACTAGCGGGGGCCTACGAGCAGTACTTC
TRBV12-1	once	TRBJ2-7	NA	CASSPAQTGLVLSEQYF	TGTGCCAGCAGTCCAGCTCAGACAGGGTTAGTCCTCAGCGAGCAGTACTTC
TRBV27	NA	TRBJ2-5	NA	CASSPAGGLLETQYF	TGTGCCAGCAGTCCAGCCGGAGGACTTTTGGAGACCCAGTACTTC
TRBV6-6	NA	TRBJ1-1	TRBD1	CASRTKDRDGTEAFF	TGTGCCAGCAGAACGAAAGACAGGGACGGCACTGAAGCTTTCTTT
TRBV4-1	NA	TRBJ1-1	TRBD1	CASSPRQGLMNTEAFF	TGCGCCAGCAGCCCCAGACAGGGACTTATGAACACTGAAGCTTTCTTT
TRBV18	NA	TRBJ2-3	TRBD2	CASSPRSSPGTSGGTQYF	TGTGCCAGCTCACCACGCAGTTCCCCCGGGACTAGTGGTGGTACGCAGTATTTT
TRBV5-6	NA	TRBJ1-6	NA	CASRFNRIPHSPLHF	TGTGCCAGCAGGTTTAACAGGATTCCACATTCACCCCTCCACTTT
TRBV9	once	TRBJ2-7	NA	CASSDGTRSYEQYF	TGTGCCAGCAGCGACGGGACAAGAAGCTACGAGCAGTACTTC
TRBV9	NA	TRBJ2-1	NA	CASSVVGTSNEQFF	TGTGCCAGCAGCGTAGTAGGGACTTCCAATGAGCAGTTCTTC
TRBV28	few	TRBJ1-5	NA	CASRAGGNSNQPQHF	TGTGCCAGCAGGGCCGGGGGAAATAGCAATCAGCCCCAGCATTTT
TRBV11-2	once	TRBJ1-5	NA	CASSQGLNQPQHF	TGTGCCAGCAGCCAGGGTTTAAATCAGCCCCAGCATTTT
TRBV7-9	once	TRBJ2-3	TRBD1	CASTTDRVGESTDTQYF	TGTGCCAGCACCACGGACAGGGTGGGTGAGAGCACAGATACGCAGTATTTT
TRBV11-3	few	TRBJ2-2	TRBD2	CASSSGLAGGYVTGELFF	TGTGCCAGCAGCTCGGGACTAGCGGGAGGCTACGTCACCGGGGAGCTGTTTTTT
TRBV28	NA	TRBJ2-7	TRBD1	CASTWGQGNEQYF	TGTGCCAGCACTTGGGGACAGGGGAACGAGCAGTACTTC
TRBV28	NA	TRBJ1-1	NA	CETGSRTEAFF	TGTGAAACAGGGTCGCGGACTGAAGCTTTCTTT
TRBV9	once	TRBJ2-2	NA	CASRRGGGNTGELFF	TGTGCCAGCCGCCGGGGCGGGGGCAACACCGGGGAGCTGTTTTTT
TRBV10-3	NA	TRBJ1-1	NA	CAIKQGGRTEAFF	TGTGCCATCAAACAGGGAGGGCGCACTGAAGCTTTCTTT
TRBV11-1	NA	TRBJ2-3	TRBD2	CASSVLAGGRDTQYF	TGTGCCAGCAGCGTACTAGCGGGGGGCCGGGATACGCAGTATTTT
TRBV18	NA	TRBJ1-3	TRBD1	CASSPLKQGSPGNTIYF	TGTGCCAGCTCACCGCTTAAACAGGGGAGCCCTGGAAACACCATATATTTT
TRBV14	NA	TRBJ2-2	TRBD2	CASSQVLAGGELFF	TGTGCCAGCAGCCAAGTACTAGCGGGCGGGGAGCTGTTTTTT
TRBV9	few	TRBJ2-5	NA	CASSVSFREETQYF	TGTGCCAGCAGCGTATCGTTCAGGGAAGAGACCCAGTACTTC
TRBV4-1	few	TRBJ2-7	TRBD2	CASSLGGSGSGYEQYF	TGCGCCAGCAGCCTGGGAGGGAGCGGGAGCGGGTACGAGCAGTACTTC
TRBV4-1	NA	TRBJ2-5	TRBD2	CASSRAITSGKETQYF	TGCGCCAGCAGCCGAGCCATCACTAGCGGGAAAGAGACCCAGTACTTC
TRBV18	once	TRBJ1-1	NA	CASSPPSTSEREAFF	TGTGCCAGCTCACCACCGTCCACTTCCGAACGTGAAGCTTTCTTT
TRBV7-3	NA	TRBJ2-1	TRBD2	CASSPEAGAYNEQFF	TGTGCCAGCAGCCCCGAGGCGGGGGCCTACAATGAGCAGTTCTTC
TRBV5-1	NA	TRBJ2-7	NA	CASSLDRLGEQYF	TGCGCCAGCAGCTTGGACAGGCTGGGGGAGCAGTACTTC
TRBV19	NA	TRBJ1-2	TRBD1	CASNRGDRGYGYTF	TGTGCCAGTAACCGGGGGGACAGGGGGTATGGCTACACCTTC
TRBV6-5	NA	TRBJ2-7	NA	CASSRERSSYEQYF	TGTGCCAGCAGTAGAGAGAGGAGCTCCTACGAGCAGTACTTC
TRBV11-2	NA	TRBJ2-2	TRBD2	CASKQRELVTGELFF	TGTGCCAGCAAACAGCGGGAGCTGGTCACCGGGGAGCTGTTTTTT
TRBV5-1	NA	TRBJ1-1	NA	CASSLGQVNTEAFF	TGCGCCAGCAGCTTGGGACAGGTTAACACTGAAGCTTTCTTT
TRBV6-4	NA	TRBJ1-2	TRBD1	CASSDGGGAEGYTF	TGTGCCAGCAGTGACGGAGGGGGCGCGGAGGGCTACACCTTC
TRBV6-6	NA	TRBJ2-1	TRBD2	CASKLAEDNEQFF	TGTGCCAGTAAACTAGCGGAGGACAATGAGCAGTTCTTC